What follows are 25 T cell receptor beta chains derived from one specimen sequenced in a study of blood T cell repertoires in COVID-19. The method was immunoSEQ multiplex PCR; TCRdb's version includes in-frame clones alone and lacks a portion of them. The table has about 140,000 clones, 88% seen once. The sequenced sample was peripheral blood. The origin of the receptors is a man aged 50 to 60 with active or convalescent COVID-19.

The chain carries TRBV28 and TRBJ2-5; maybe TRBD1 (6 bases). CDR1 and CDR2 from the germline V gene are MDHEN and SYDVKM. Trimming cost V 5 bases and J 9 bases, with 19 bases left between them. The CDR3 covers 14 residues. CDR3 sequence: CASSPRQEKKPQYF. The CDR3 nucleotides are TGTGCCAGCAGTCCCCGACAGGAAAAGAAGCCCCAGTACTTC.

The rearrangement uses TRBV6-4 and TRBJ2-2, with 10 nucleotides matching TRBD1. V was pared by 3 bases and J by 6 bases, with 4 bases of the junction left unmatched. There are 15 residues in the CDR3. Germline CDR1 reads MRHNA; CDR2 reads SNTAGT. The DNA for the CDR3 is TGTGCCAGCAGTGAAGGACAGGGGGTAGCCGGGGAGCTGTTTTTT. Translating it yields CASSEGQGVAGELFF.

The chain links TRBV24-1 to TRBJ2-1; 12 nucleotides agree with TRBD2. Trimming at V came to 3 bases and at J to 12 bases, leaving 20 bases not matched to a gene. The CDR3 loop spans 19 amino acids. Germline values: CDR1 KGHDR, CDR2 SFDVKD. This CDR3 reads CATSDPSGRAKGASSGQFF. The CDR3, as DNA: TGTGCCACCAGTGATCCTAGCGGGAGGGCAAAAGGGGCATCGTCGGGGCAGTTCTTC.

On this clone: Germline is not matched at one junction end, which may reflect a read error. V and J are TRBV6-1 and TRBJ2-1; 11 bases line up with TRBD2. CDR1 is MNHNS, CDR2 SASEGT, per germline. The CDR3 is 14 amino acids. CDR3 nucleotides: TGTGCCAGCAGAGAAGGACTAGCGGGCGGGTCGGTGTTCTTC. Its translation: CASREGLAGGSVFF.

The count of this clone is one. The gene calls are TRBV19 and TRBJ1-1, with unresolved D. The CDR3 has 17 amino acids. Deletions cut 6 bases from V and 1 base from J, with 21 bases between. Germline V lookup: CDR1 LNHDA, CDR2 SQIVND (reference sequence). CDR3 DNA: TGTGCCAGTAGCAAAGTATGGGCCCGGGGAGCGAACACTGAAGCTTTCTTT. It codes for CASSKVWARGANTEAFF.

The rearrangement links TRBV4-1 to TRBJ2-7; the match to TRBD1 covers 11 bases. This CDR3 is 15 amino acids long. Germline V lookup: CDR1 MGHRA, CDR2 YSYEKL. V lost 1 base to trimming and J lost 3 bases; unmatched junction nucleotides: 2. CDR3 in DNA: TGCGCCAGCAGCCAAGTCGGGACAGGGGGCTACGAGCAGTACTTC. It specifies CASSQVGTGGYEQYF.

This chain connects TRBV4-1 to TRBJ2-2, with TRBD2 matching over 8 bases. This CDR3 comprises 16 residues. CDR1 is MGHRA, CDR2 YSYEKL, per germline. The V and J ends lost 2 bases and 5 bases, in that order; junction bases with no gene match: 7. This chain's CDR3 is CASSQRVLAGTGELFF. DNA of the CDR3: TGCGCCAGCAGCCAAAGGGTCTTAGCGGGGACCGGGGAGCTGTTTTTT.

J is TRBJ2-3 and V is TRBV6-2 or TRBV6-3, with 14 bases matching TRBD2. Trimming at V came to 3 bases and at J to 3 bases, leaving 14 bases not matched to a gene. The germline V gene encodes CDR1 MNHEY and CDR2 SVGEGT. CDR3 length: 20 amino acids. CDR3 residues: CASSYSGTSGRPLDTDTQYF. CDR3 in DNA: TGTGCCAGCAGTTATTCCGGGACTAGCGGGAGACCCCTGGATACAGATACGCAGTATTTT.

The chain combines TRBV7-9 with TRBJ2-1; 7 positions agree with TRBD2. From germline, CDR1 is SEHNR and CDR2 FQNEAQ (reference sequence). The ends lost 2 bases at V and 4 bases at J; junction bases unmatched: 5. The length of the CDR3 is 15 residues. CDR3 residues: CASSLSGAQYNEQFF. The CDR3 nucleotides are TGTGCCAGCAGCTTAAGCGGGGCCCAATACAATGAGCAGTTCTTC.

The chain recombines TRBV28 with TRBJ2-3; perhaps TRBD1 as D (6 bases). The CDR3 consists of 13 residues. The ends were cut back, 7 bases at V and 15 bases at J, with 23 bases in the middle. In germline, CDR1 is MDHEN, CDR2 SYDVKM. CDR3 sequence: CASTLDRTSAKYF. The CDR3 region has the DNA TGTGCCAGCACCCTTGACAGGACAAGTGCAAAATATTTT.

The chain recombines TRBV5-1 with TRBJ2-1; D may be TRBD2 (6 bases). Deletions cut 9 bases from V and 8 bases from J, with 21 bases between. Germline CDR1 SGHRS, CDR2 YFSETQ. CDR3 size: 14 residues. DNA of the CDR3: TGCGCCACCTCAAGTGGTAGCGGCATCGATGAGCAGTTCTTC. Its translation: CATSSGSGIDEQFF.

The V gene is TRBV6-2 or TRBV6-3, the J gene TRBJ2-1; D is possibly TRBD2 (7 bases). Trimming removed 2 bases from V and 6 bases from J, with 11 bases in between. CDR1 and CDR2 from the germline V gene are MNHEY and SVGEGT. The CDR3 length is 14 residues. DNA for the CDR3: TGTGCCAGCAGTTACCGGGGGGCGCCCAATGAGCAGTTCTTC. Translating gives CASSYRGAPNEQFF.

DNA for the CDR3: TGCGCCAGCAGCTCAGGGTGGGTAGGGTCCTACGAGCAGTACTTC. Translated: CASSSGWVGSYEQYF. This rearrangement joins TRBV5-1 to TRBJ2-7; tentative D call: TRBD1 (5 bases). The CDR3 has 15 residues. Germline V gives CDR1 SGHRS, CDR2 YFSETQ. The V end was cut by 3 bases, the J end by 1 base, with 14 bases between.

CDR3 nucleotide sequence: TGTGCCATCAGTGAGTCGAACCAGGGTTATGGCTACACCTTC. Translation: CAISESNQGYGYTF. V is TRBV10-3 and J is TRBJ1-2, with D perhaps TRBD1 (5 bases). Germline loops: CDR1 ENHRY, CDR2 SYGVKD. The CDR3 is made up of 14 amino acids. V was clipped by 0 bases and J by 5 bases, with 10 bases between them.

This chain joins TRBV27 and TRBJ2-2, with 7 positions matching TRBD2. J was trimmed by 2 bases and V by 0 bases; bases with no gene match: 6. The germline V gene has CDR1 MNHEY and CDR2 SMNVEV (reference sequence). This CDR3 spans 17 amino acids. CDR3 bases: TGTGCCAGCAGTTTATCGGGTAGCGGGTTTAACACCGGGGAGCTGTTTTTT. Protein sequence: CASSLSGSGFNTGELFF.

This chain connects TRBV2 to TRBJ2-3; 9 nucleotides align to TRBD1. The V segment lost 6 bases and the J segment 3 bases; nucleotides outside the gene matches: 4. Per the germline V gene, CDR1 is SNHLY and CDR2 is FYNNEI. The CDR3 has 14 residues. This chain's CDR3 is CASRLGTGTDTQYF. CDR3 sequence (DNA): TGTGCCAGCAGACTAGGGACAGGGACAGATACGCAGTATTTT.

This clone appeared a few times. The chain links TRBV7-3 to TRBJ1-3; D ambiguous. The CDR3 is 12 residues long. Germline lookup yields CDR1 SGHTA and CDR2 FQGTGA. V was trimmed by 0 bases and J by 10 bases, leaving 7 bases between them. The CDR3 spells CASSLTGRTIYF. The CDR3 region has the DNA TGTGCCAGCAGCTTAACCGGTCGGACCATATATTTT.

This clone was counted only a few times. The chain is built from TRBV9 and TRBJ2-7; tentatively, D is TRBD2 (6 bases). The CDR3 contains 15 residues. The V end lost 0 bases, the J end lost 4 bases, and 14 bases lay between the germline ends. CDR1 and CDR2 from the germline V gene are SGDLS and YYNGEE. Here the CDR3 reads CASSVGTSWDYEQYF. The CDR3 DNA follows: TGTGCCAGCAGCGTAGGAACTAGCTGGGATTACGAGCAGTACTTC.

This chain connects TRBV9 to TRBJ2-2; 8 positions match TRBD1. Germline CDR1 and CDR2: SGDLS and YYNGEE. The V segment lost 3 bases and the J segment 6 bases; nucleotides outside the gene matches: 4. This CDR3 is built from 14 residues. The CDR3 reads CASSGTGLPGELFF. The CDR3 coding sequence is TGTGCCAGCAGCGGGACAGGGCTTCCCGGGGAGCTGTTTTTT.

This clone was counted between two and nine times. The chain links TRBV5-4 to TRBJ1-1; 7 positions match TRBD1. The CDR3 is made up of 16 amino acids. Germline V gene sequence: CDR1 SGHNT, CDR2 YYREEE (reference sequence). V was clipped by 3 bases and J by 1 base; unmatched bases: 9. The CDR3 loop reads CASSSQTGQRNTEAFF. The CDR3 DNA sequence: TGTGCCAGCAGCTCACAGACGGGACAGAGGAACACTGAAGCTTTCTTT.

V gene TRBV19 combines with J gene TRBJ2-7; D might be TRBD1 (5 bases). V shed 10 bases and J shed 5 bases, with 18 bases lying between them. From germline, CDR1 is LNHDA and CDR2 SQIVND (reference sequence). The CDR3 consists of 13 residues. CDR3 residues: CATRQLGVDEQYF. CDR3 DNA sequence: TGTGCCACTCGACAGTTGGGTGTGGACGAGCAGTACTTC.

This chain links TRBV4-3 with TRBJ2-2; 9 nucleotides agree with TRBD1. J lost 0 bases, V lost 2 bases, and 10 bases had no gene match. CDR3 length equals 19 residues. From germline, CDR1 is LGHNA and CDR2 YSLEER. DNA for the CDR3: TGCGCCAGCAGCCAACTCACCGACAGGGGGGCTTCGAACACCGGGGAGCTGTTTTTT. This encodes CASSQLTDRGASNTGELFF.

CDR3 sequence: CASSLGGTAETQYF. The CDR3 bases are TGTGCCAGCAGTTTAGGCGGGACAGCGGAGACCCAGTACTTC. V is TRBV28 and J is TRBJ2-5; maybe TRBD1 (7 bases). The CDR3 runs to 14 residues. Per germline, CDR1 MDHEN and CDR2 SYDVKM. Between the trimmed V and J ends, which lost 2 bases and 5 bases, there was a span of 12 bases.

This clone was seen once. The chain links TRBV7-9 to TRBJ2-3, with D uncertain. V lost 1 base and J lost 1, with 9 bases in between. There are 15 residues in the CDR3. CDR1 is SEHNR, CDR2 FQNEAQ, per germline (reference sequence). CDR3 protein: CASSLERLRTDTQYF. The CDR3 bases are TGTGCCAGCAGCTTAGAAAGACTCCGCACAGATACGCAGTATTTT.

V is TRBV29-1 and J is TRBJ2-5; TRBD1 aligns across 8 bases. CDR3 length: 10 amino acids. Germline CDR1 and CDR2: SQVTM and ANQGSEA. CDR3 in amino acids: CAGGRETQYF. CDR3 in DNA: TGCGCAGGGGGCAGGGAGACCCAGTACTTC.